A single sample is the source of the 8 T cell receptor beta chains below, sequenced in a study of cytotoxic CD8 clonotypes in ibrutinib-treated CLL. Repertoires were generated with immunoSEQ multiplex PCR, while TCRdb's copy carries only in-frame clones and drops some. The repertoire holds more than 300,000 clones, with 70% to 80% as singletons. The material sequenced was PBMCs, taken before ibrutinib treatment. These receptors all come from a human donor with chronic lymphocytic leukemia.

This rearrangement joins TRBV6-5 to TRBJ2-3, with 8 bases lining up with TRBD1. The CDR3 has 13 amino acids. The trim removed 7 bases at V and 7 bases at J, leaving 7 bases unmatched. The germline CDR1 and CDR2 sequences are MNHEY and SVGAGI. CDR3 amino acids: CASIGQGRNTQYF. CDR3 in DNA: TGTGCCAGCATCGGACAGGGTCGAAATACGCAGTATTTT.

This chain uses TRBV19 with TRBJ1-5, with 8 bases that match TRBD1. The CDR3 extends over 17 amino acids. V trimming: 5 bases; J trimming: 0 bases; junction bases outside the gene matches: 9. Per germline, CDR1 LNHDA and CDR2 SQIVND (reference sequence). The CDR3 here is CASSERDRRNSNQPQHF. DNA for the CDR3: TGTGCCAGTAGTGAACGGGACAGGCGGAATAGCAATCAGCCCCAGCATTTT.

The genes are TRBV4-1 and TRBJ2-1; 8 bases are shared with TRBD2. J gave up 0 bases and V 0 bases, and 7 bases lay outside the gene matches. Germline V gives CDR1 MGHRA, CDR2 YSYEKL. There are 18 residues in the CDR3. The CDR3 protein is CASSQENGSGSSYNEQFF. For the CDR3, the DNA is TGCGCCAGCAGCCAAGAAAACGGAAGCGGGAGCTCCTACAATGAGCAGTTCTTC.

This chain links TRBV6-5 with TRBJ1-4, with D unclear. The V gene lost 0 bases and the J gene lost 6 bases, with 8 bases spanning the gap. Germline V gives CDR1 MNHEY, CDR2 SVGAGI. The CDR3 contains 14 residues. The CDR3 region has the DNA TGTGCCAGCAGTTACTCTGGGCGTTATGAAAAACTGTTTTTT. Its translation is CASSYSGRYEKLFF.

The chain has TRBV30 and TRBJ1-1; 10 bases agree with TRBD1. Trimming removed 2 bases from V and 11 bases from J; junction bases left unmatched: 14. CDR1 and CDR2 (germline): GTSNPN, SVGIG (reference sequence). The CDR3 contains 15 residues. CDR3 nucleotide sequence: TGTGCCTGGAGTCTCTCCACGGGACAGGGGAGAGGGGCTTTCTTT. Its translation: CAWSLSTGQGRGAFF.

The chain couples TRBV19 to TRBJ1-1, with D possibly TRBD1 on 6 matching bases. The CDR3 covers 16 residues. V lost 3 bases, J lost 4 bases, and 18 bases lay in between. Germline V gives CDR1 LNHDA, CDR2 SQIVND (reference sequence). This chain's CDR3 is CASSIPPSGTPTEAFF. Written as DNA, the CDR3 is TGTGCCAGTAGTATCCCCCCCTCCGGGACACCCACTGAAGCTTTCTTT.

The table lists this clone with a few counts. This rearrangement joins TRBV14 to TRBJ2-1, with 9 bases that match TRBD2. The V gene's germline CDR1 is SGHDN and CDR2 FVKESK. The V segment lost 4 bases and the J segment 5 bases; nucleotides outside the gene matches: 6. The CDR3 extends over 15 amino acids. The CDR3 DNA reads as TGTGCCAGCAGCCCCCGGCTAGCGGGACACAATGAGCAGTTCTTC. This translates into CASSPRLAGHNEQFF.

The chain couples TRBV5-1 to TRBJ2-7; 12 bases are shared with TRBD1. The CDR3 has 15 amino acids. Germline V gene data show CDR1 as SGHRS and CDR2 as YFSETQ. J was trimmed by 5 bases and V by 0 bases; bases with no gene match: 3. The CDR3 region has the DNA TGCGCCAGCAGCTTGGCAGGGACAGGGGGCGACGAGCAGTACTTC. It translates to CASSLAGTGGDEQYF.